Shown below are 11 T cell receptor beta chains from a single sample sequenced in a study of shared clonotypes between healthy human individuals (TCRdb year 2020). The library was obtained by the immunoSEQ multiplex PCR assay. This immuneACCESS table, as held by TCRdb, lists in-frame sequences with V and J called but not all clones. Of the missing ones, under half trace to an unresolved V gene in checked studies; the others have no known cause. This sample has more than 900,000 clones in its table, and around 78% of those were observed once. 0.55% to 0.7% of the sample is in the top ten clones. Input material: memory CD4+ T cells from PBMCs. Sample cell subset or site, as interpreted from the label and publication: CD45RA-negative fraction. These TCRs come from a man younger than 30 in good health. Some clones in this sample may be carry-over from other donors' samples.

This clone was seen at least ten times. The chain couples TRBV23-1 to TRBJ1-1; D is ambiguous. TRBV23-1 falls under the ORF class, with uncertain function. V lost 0 bases to trimming and J lost 3 bases, with 14 bases between them. The CDR3 extends over 16 amino acids. CDR3 sequence reads: CASSQSRSRSYTEAFF. For the CDR3, the DNA is TGCGCCAGCAGTCAATCCAGAAGCAGGTCCTACACTGAAGCTTTCTTT.

The CDR3 nucleotides read TGCGCCAGCAGCCACGGGGGTTTCTCCCTCACCGGGGAGCTGTTTTTT. Translation: CASSHGGFSLTGELFF. V gene TRBV4-1 combines with J gene TRBJ2-2, with D tentatively TRBD2 (6 bases). Trimming shortened V by 3 bases and J by 4 bases, and 15 bases separated the two germline ends. Per germline, CDR1 MGHRA and CDR2 YSYEKL. The CDR3 runs 16 residues.

The rearrangement uses TRBV7-9 and TRBJ2-3; TRBD1 aligns across 7 bases. The V and J ends lost 6 bases and 6 bases, in that order; junction bases with no gene match: 15. The CDR3 is made up of 16 amino acids. Germline CDR1 and CDR2: SEHNR and FQNEAQ (reference sequence). Here the CDR3 DNA reads TGTGCCAGCAGTAATCCACCGGGACAGACCAGTGATACGCAGTATTTT. Its translation: CASSNPPGQTSDTQYF. Full variable domain (remainder filled in from reference TRBV7-9 and TRBJ2-3): DTGVSQNPRHKITKRGQNVTFRCDPISEHNRLYWYRQTLGQGPEFLTYFQNEAQLEKSRLLSDRFSAERPKGSFSTLEIQRTEQGDSAMYLCASSNPPGQTSDTQYFGPGTRLTVL.

V gene TRBV27 combines with J gene TRBJ2-7; 8 nucleotides agree with TRBD2. Trimming removed 5 bases from V and 4 bases from J; junction bases left unmatched: 10. The CDR3 is 15 residues long. Germline CDR1 is MNHEY and CDR2 is SMNVEV (reference sequence). CDR3 bases: TGTGCCAGCAGTCCCTCCCTAGCGGGTATTTACGAGCAGTACTTC. Its protein product is CASSPSLAGIYEQYF.

Regarding this clone: Just one base apart from a much larger clone, this may be a read error. At the DNA level, this CDR3 is encoded by other sequences in the same sample as well. J is TRBJ2-7 and V is TRBV28; the D call may be TRBD1 or TRBD2 (5 bases each). Germline CDR1 MDHEN, CDR2 SYDVKM. The ends were cut back, 2 bases at V and 4 bases at J, with 6 bases in the middle. CDR3 length equals 12 residues. CDR3 region: CASSLEGYEQYF. CDR3 in DNA: TGTGCCAGCAGTTTAGAGGGGTACGAGCAGTACTTC.

The chain combines TRBV7-8 with TRBJ1-1; perhaps TRBD1 as D (6 bases). The germline CDR1 and CDR2 sequences are SGHVS and FQNEAQ. This CDR3 comprises 15 residues. V gave up 2 bases and J gave up 3 bases, with 13 bases separating them. The CDR3 sequence: CASSLMGARDTEAFF. CDR3 sequence (DNA): TGTGCCAGCAGCTTAATGGGGGCGAGGGACACTGAAGCTTTCTTT.

This chain joins TRBV2 and TRBJ2-1; TRBD2 aligns across 11 bases. V gave up 10 bases and J gave up 6 bases; unmatched junction bases: 8. There are 14 residues in the CDR3. CDR1 SNHLY and CDR2 FYNNEI come from the germline V gene. The CDR3 sequence: CATGGLAATNEQFF. CDR3 bases: TGTGCCACCGGGGGACTAGCGGCGACCAATGAGCAGTTCTTC.

This chain links TRBV7-3 with TRBJ1-1; TRBD1 agrees at 8 bases. This CDR3 has 17 residues. Trimming cost V 5 bases and J 4 bases; bases outside gene matches: 15. Germline CDR1 is SGHTA and CDR2 is FQGTGA. The CDR3 spells CASSLQPQGARGTEAFF. DNA of the CDR3: TGTGCCAGCAGCCTACAACCTCAGGGGGCCCGAGGCACTGAAGCTTTCTTT.

As to this clone: At one end the junction does not follow the germline gene, possibly because of a read error. CDR3 sequence reads: CASSPRTSNTGELFF. CDR3 bases: TGTGCCAGCAGCCCCCGGACTTCGAATACCGGGGAGCTGTTTTTT. J is TRBJ2-2 and V is TRBV7-2; D may be TRBD2 (5 bases). The germline V gene encodes CDR1 SGHTA and CDR2 FQGNSA. The CDR3 is made up of 15 amino acids. Combining the CDR3 with reference TRBV7-2 and TRBJ2-2 gives the whole variable domain GAGVSQSPSNKVTEKGKDVELRCDPISGHTALYWYRQSLGQGLEFLIYFQGNSAPDKSGLPSDRFSAERTGGSVSTLTIQRTQQEDSAVYLCASSPRTSNTGELFFGEGSRLTVL.

The chain uses TRBV5-6 and TRBJ2-7; tentatively, D is TRBD2 (5 bases). V lost 5 bases and J 2 bases, leaving 14 bases between the germline ends. Germline-derived CDR1 and CDR2 are SGHDT and YYEEEE. The CDR3 runs 14 residues. Here the CDR3 DNA reads TGTGCCAGCAGACAACGGGGTTCTACCTACGAGCAGTACTTC. Translated: CASRQRGSTYEQYF.

As for this clone: Other nucleotide sequences in the sample specify the same CDR3. The chain joins TRBV29-1 to TRBJ1-2; TRBD1 might be the D (5 bases). CDR3 length equals 14 residues. Germline CDR1 SQVTM, CDR2 ANQGSEA. V was clipped by 3 bases and J by 1 base, with 12 bases between them. The CDR3 region is CSVEGRGRNYGYTF. The CDR3 DNA follows: TGCAGCGTTGAGGGGCGGGGACGTAACTATGGCTACACCTTC.